What follows is one T cell receptor (beta chain) and its context. Its antigen is not known. The data originate from a study of CD8 T cells in ankylosing spondylitis. TCRdb reprocessed the 5' RACE reads via MiXCR and lists one record per CDR3 protein. Of some 200,000 distinct CDR3 sequences listed, about a quarter are singletons. Germline-derived CDR1 and CDR2 are SQVTM and ANQGSEA. The CDR3 spans 12 residues. Trimming shortened V by 4 bases and J by 6 bases, and 12 bases separated the two germline ends. Study-wide points: Disease-associated clones were CD8+ and fairly uncommon in peripheral blood. Enrichment of disease-linked clones was reportedly significant in matched ankylosing spondylitis synovial fluid. A TCR beta motif made of fewer than 10 highly homologous variants seemed typical of ankylosing spondylitis blood. Reactive arthritis synovial fluid and blood were previously reported to contain some motif variants.

The chain carries TRBV29-1 and TRBJ1-2; D is possibly TRBD1 (5 bases). This receptor was obtained from a male donor with ankylosing spondylitis or in good health (not recorded which). The sample comprised blood, either unsorted or a sorted T cell fraction (not recorded which). The CDR3 protein is CSVAIQGNGYTF. DNA for the CDR3: TGCAGCGTTGCGATTCAGGGTAATGGCTACACCTTC.